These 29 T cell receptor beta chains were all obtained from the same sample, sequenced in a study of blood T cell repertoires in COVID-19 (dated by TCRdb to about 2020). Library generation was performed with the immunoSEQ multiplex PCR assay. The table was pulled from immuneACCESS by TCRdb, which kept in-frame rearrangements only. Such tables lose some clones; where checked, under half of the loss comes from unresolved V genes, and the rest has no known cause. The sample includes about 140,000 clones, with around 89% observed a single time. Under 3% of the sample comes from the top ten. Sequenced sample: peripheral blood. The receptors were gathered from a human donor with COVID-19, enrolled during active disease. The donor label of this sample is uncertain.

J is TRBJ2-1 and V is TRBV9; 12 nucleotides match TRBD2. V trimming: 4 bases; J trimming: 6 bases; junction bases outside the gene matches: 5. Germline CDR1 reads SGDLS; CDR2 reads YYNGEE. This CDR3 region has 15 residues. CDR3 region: CASSMTSGSFNEQFF. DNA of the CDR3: TGTGCCAGCAGCATGACTAGCGGGAGTTTCAATGAGCAGTTCTTC.

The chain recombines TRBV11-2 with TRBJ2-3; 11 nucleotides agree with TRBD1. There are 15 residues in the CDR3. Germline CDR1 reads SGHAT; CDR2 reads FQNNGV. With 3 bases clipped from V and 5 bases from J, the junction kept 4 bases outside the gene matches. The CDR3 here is CASSFLDRGLDTQYF. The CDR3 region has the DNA TGTGCCAGCAGCTTTTTGGACAGGGGGCTAGATACGCAGTATTTT.

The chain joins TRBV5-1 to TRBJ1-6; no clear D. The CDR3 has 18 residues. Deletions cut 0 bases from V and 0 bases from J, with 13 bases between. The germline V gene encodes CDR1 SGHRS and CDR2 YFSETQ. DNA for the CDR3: TGCGCCAGCAGCTTGGCCCCTGTTAGCAGCTCCTATAATTCACCCCTCCACTTT. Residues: CASSLAPVSSSYNSPLHF. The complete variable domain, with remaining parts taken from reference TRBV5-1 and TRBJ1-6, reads KAGVTQTPRYLIKTRGQQVTLSCSPISGHRSVSWYQQTPGQGLQFLFEYFSETQRNKGNFPGRFSGRQFSNSRSEMNVSTLELGDSALYLCASSLAPVSSSYNSPLHFGNGTRLTVT.

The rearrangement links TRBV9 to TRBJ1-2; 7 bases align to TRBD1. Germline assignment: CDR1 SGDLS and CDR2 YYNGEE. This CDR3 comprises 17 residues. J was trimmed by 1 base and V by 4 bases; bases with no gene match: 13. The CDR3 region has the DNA TGTGCCAGCAGCCCCCACCTTAGGAGGGGGCTTAACTATGGCTACACCTTC. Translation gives CASSPHLRRGLNYGYTF.

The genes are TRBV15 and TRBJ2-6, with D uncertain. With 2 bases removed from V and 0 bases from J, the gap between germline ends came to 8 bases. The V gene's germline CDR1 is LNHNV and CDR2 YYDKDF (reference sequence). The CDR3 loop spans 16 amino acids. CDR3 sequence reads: CATSRSLSSGANVLTF. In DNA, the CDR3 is TGTGCCACCAGCAGAAGCCTGAGCTCTGGGGCCAACGTCCTGACTTTC.

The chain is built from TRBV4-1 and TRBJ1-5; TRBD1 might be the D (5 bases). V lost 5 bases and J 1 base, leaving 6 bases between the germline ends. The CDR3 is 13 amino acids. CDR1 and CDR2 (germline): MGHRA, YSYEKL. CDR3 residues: CASSRGSNQPQHF. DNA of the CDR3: TGCGCCAGCAGCAGGGGCAGCAATCAGCCCCAGCATTTT.

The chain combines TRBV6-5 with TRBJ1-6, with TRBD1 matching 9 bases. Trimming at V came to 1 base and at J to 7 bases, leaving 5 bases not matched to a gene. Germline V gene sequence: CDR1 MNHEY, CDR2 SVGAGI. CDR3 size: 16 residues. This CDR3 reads CASSYYLDRGNSPLHF. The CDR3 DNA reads TGTGCCAGCAGTTACTATTTGGACAGGGGAAATTCACCCCTCCACTTT.

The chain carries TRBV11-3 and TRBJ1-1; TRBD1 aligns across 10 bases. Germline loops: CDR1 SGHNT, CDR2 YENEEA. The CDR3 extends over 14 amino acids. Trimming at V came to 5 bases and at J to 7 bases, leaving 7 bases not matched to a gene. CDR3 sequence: CASSRTGGLGEAFF. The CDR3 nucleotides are TGTGCCAGCAGCCGGACAGGGGGGCTTGGTGAAGCTTTCTTT.

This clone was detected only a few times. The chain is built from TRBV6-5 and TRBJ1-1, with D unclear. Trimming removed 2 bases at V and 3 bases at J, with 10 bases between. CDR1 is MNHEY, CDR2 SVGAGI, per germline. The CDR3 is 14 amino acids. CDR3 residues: CASSYQEAHTEAFF. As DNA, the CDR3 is TGTGCCAGCAGTTACCAGGAGGCGCACACTGAAGCTTTCTTT.

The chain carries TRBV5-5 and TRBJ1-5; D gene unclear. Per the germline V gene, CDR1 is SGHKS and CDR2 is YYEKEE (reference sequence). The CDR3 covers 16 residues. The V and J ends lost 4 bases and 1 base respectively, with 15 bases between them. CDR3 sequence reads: CASSPWHSSSNQPQHF. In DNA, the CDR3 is TGTGCCAGCAGCCCGTGGCACAGTTCGAGCAATCAGCCCCAGCATTTT.

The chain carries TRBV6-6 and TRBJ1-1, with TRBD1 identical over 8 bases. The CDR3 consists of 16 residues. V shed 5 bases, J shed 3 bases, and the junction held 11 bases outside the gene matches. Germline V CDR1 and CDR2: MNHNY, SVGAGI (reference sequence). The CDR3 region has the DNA TGTGCCAGCAGTCCCTCCGGACAGGGAGGGTACACTGAAGCTTTCTTT. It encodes CASSPSGQGGYTEAFF.

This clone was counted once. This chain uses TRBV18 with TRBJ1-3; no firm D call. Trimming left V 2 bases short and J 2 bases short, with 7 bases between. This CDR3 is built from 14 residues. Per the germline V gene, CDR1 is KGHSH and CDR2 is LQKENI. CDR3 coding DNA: TGTGCCAGCTCACCAATGGCAACTGGAAACACCATATATTTT. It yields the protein CASSPMATGNTIYF.

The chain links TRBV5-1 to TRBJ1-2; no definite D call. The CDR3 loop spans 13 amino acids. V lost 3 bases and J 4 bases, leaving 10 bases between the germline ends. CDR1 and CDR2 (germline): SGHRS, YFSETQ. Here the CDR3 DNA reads TGCGCCAGCAGCTCCGAGGGTAGCTATGGCTACACCTTC. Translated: CASSSEGSYGYTF.

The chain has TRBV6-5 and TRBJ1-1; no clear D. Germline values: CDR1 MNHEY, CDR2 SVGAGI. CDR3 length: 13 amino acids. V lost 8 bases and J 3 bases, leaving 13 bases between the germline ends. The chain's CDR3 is CASRELRDTEAFF. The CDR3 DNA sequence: TGTGCCAGCCGGGAGCTGAGAGACACTGAAGCTTTCTTT.

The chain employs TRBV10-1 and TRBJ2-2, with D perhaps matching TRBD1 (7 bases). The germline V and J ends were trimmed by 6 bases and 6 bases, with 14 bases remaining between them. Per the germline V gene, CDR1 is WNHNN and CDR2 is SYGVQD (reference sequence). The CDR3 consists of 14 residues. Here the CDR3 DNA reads TGCGCCAGCAGACCGGAGGGGGCAGCCGGGGAGCTGTTTTTT. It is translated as CASRPEGAAGELFF.

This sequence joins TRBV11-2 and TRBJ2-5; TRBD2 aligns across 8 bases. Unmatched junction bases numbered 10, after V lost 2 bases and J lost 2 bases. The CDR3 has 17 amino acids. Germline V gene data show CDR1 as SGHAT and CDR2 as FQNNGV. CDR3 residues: CASSLFEIRGGQETQYF. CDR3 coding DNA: TGTGCCAGCAGCTTATTTGAGATTCGGGGGGGACAAGAGACCCAGTACTTC.

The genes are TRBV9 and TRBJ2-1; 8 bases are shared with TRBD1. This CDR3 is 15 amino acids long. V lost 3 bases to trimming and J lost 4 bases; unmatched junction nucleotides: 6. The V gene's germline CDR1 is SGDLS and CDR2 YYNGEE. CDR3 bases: TGTGCCAGCAGCGCTCGACAGGGGCAGTACAATGAGCAGTTCTTC. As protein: CASSARQGQYNEQFF.

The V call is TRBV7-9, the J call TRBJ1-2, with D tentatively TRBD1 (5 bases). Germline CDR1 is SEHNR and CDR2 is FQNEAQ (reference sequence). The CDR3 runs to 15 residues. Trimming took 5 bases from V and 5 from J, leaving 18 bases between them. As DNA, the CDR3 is TGTGCCAGCAGCCCAATTCTCGGGGGTTGGTATGGCTACACCTTC. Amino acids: CASSPILGGWYGYTF.

CDR3 loop: CASSYTGGNGYTF. The CDR3, as DNA: TGTGCCAGCAGTTACACAGGGGGCAATGGCTACACCTTC. V gene TRBV6-5 combines with J gene TRBJ1-2; TRBD1 matches at 9 bases. The germline V gene has CDR1 MNHEY and CDR2 SVGAGI. V was pared by 2 bases and J by 6 bases, with 1 base of the junction left unmatched. This CDR3 is built from 13 residues.

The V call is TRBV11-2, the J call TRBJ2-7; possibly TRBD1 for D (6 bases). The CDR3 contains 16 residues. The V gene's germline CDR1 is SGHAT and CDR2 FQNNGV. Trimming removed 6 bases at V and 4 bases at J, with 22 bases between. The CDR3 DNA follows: TGTGCCAGCAGTACAGGGACGGCCAAAACAAGATACGAGCAGTACTTC. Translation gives CASSTGTAKTRYEQYF.

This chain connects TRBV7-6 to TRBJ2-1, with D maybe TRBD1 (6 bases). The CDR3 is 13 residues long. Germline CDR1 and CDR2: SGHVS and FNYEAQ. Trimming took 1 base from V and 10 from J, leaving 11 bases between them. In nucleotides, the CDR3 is TGTGCCAGCAGCTTAGGTGGGACACTCGAGCAGTTCTTC. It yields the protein CASSLGGTLEQFF. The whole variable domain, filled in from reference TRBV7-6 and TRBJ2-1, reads GAGVSQSPRYKVTKRGQDVALRCDPISGHVSLYWYRQALGQGPEFLTYFNYEAQQDKSGLPNDRFSAERPEGSISTLTIQRTEQRDSAMYRCASSLGGTLEQFFGPGTRLTVL.

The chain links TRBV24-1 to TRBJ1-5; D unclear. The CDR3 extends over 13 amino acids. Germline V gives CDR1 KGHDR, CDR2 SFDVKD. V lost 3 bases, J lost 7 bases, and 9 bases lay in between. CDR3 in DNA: TGTGCCACCAGTGATACGGGGTTGCAGCCCCAGCATTTT. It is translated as CATSDTGLQPQHF.

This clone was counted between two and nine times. DNA of the CDR3: TGTGCCAGCAGTTTAGGTAGAAACACCATATATTTT. It is translated as CASSLGRNTIYF. The genes are TRBV12-3 or TRBV12-4 and TRBJ1-3; D remains unclear. V lost 1 base to trimming and J lost 5 bases, with 3 bases between them. This CDR3 has 12 residues.

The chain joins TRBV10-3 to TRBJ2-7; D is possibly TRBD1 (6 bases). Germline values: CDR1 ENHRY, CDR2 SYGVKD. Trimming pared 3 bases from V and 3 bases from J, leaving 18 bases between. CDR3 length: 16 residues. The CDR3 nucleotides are TGTGCCATCAGTGATGGGGGCAGGGACCCCCTCTACGAGCAGTACTTC. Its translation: CAISDGGRDPLYEQYF.

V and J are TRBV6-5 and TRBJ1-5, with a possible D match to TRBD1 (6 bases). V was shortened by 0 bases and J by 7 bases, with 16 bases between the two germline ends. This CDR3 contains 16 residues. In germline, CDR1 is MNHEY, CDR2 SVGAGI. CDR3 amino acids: CASSYSFRAGDQPQHF. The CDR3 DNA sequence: TGTGCCAGCAGTTACTCTTTTCGCGCAGGGGACCAGCCCCAGCATTTT.

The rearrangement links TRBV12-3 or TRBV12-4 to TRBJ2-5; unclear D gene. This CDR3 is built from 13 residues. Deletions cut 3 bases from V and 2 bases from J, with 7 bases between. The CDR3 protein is CASSFSPQETQYF. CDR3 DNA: TGTGCCAGCAGTTTCTCCCCTCAAGAGACCCAGTACTTC.

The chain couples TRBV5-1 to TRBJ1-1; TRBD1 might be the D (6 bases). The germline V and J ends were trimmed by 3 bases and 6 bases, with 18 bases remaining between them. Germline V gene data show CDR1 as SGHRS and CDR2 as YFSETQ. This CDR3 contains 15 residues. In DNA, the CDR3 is TGCGCCAGCAGCTCGAAGGGACACCCGAATCCTGAAGCTTTCTTT. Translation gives CASSSKGHPNPEAFF.

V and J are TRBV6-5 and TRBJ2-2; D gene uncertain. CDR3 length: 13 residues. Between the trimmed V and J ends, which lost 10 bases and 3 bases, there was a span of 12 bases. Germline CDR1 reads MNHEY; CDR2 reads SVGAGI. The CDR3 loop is CATSVPDTGELFF. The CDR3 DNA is TGTGCCACCTCAGTGCCTGACACCGGGGAGCTGTTTTTT.

CDR3 protein: CASSLAEGSGELFF. For the CDR3, the DNA is TGCGCCAGCAGCTTGGCCGAGGGATCCGGGGAGCTGTTTTTT. The chain recombines TRBV5-1 with TRBJ2-2; maybe TRBD2 (5 bases). The germline V gene encodes CDR1 SGHRS and CDR2 YFSETQ. The CDR3 spans 14 residues. Between the trimmed V and J ends, which lost 0 bases and 6 bases, there was a span of 9 bases. The whole variable domain, remainder taken from reference TRBV5-1 and TRBJ2-2, is KAGVTQTPRYLIKTRGQQVTLSCSPISGHRSVSWYQQTPGQGLQFLFEYFSETQRNKGNFPGRFSGRQFSNSRSEMNVSTLELGDSALYLCASSLAEGSGELFFGEGSRLTVL.